Following are 15 T cell receptor beta chains from one sample sequenced in a study of T cells in Graves' hyperthyroidism and ophthalmopathy. Amplified regions were TCR beta CDR3 sequences from RNA transcripts. TCR CDR3 underwent first-round RT-PCR with the HTBI primer set. TCRdb reprocessed the multiplex PCR reads with MiXCR, giving one entry per CDR3 protein. The sample contains about 280,000 distinct CDR3 sequences, about 25% of which appear only once. Sequencing was done on a sample of blood. All receptors derive from a middle-aged man with Graves' hyperthyroidism that later progressed to Graves' ophthalmopathy.

There are many counts of this clonotype. This chain links TRBV7-8 with TRBJ2-7, with 8 nucleotides matching TRBD2. V shed 2 bases, J shed 5 bases, and the junction held 5 bases outside the gene matches. The V gene's germline CDR1 is SGHVS and CDR2 FQNEAQ. The CDR3 is 14 amino acids. As DNA, the CDR3 is TGTGCCAGCAGCTTACGAAGCGGGAGCGACGAGCAGTACTTC. Residues: CASSLRSGSDEQYF.

This clonotype showed up many times. The rearrangement joins TRBV12-3 or TRBV12-4 to TRBJ2-7; 12 bases line up with TRBD2. Trimming took 5 bases from V and 4 from J; bases not matched to a gene: 3. The CDR3 has 14 amino acids. The CDR3 reads CASSDTSGRYEQYF. CDR3 in DNA: TGTGCCAGCAGTGACACTAGCGGGAGGTACGAGCAGTACTTC.

This clonotype was counted a few times. CDR3 coding DNA: TGTGCCAGCAGCCTCGAAATAGAACAAGAGACCCAGTACTTC. Translated: CASSLEIEQETQYF. The chain links TRBV2 to TRBJ2-5; D not certain. V lost 6 bases and J 2 bases, leaving 13 bases between the germline ends. CDR1 is SNHLY and CDR2 is FYNNEI in the germline V gene. The CDR3 is made up of 14 amino acids.

The chain couples TRBV29-1 to TRBJ1-1; D not resolved. Trimming took off 2 bases at V and 5 bases at J, with 12 bases between the two ends. Germline V gene sequence: CDR1 SQVTM, CDR2 ANQGSEA. The CDR3 has 13 residues. CDR3 sequence reads: CSVEWGGATEAFF. The CDR3 DNA sequence: TGCAGCGTTGAATGGGGAGGAGCGACTGAAGCTTTCTTT.

This clonotype was detected many times. The chain carries TRBV6-1 and TRBJ2-7; 16 bases agree with TRBD2. Germline CDR1 MNHNS, CDR2 SASEGT. This CDR3 spans 17 amino acids. After removal of 0 bases from V and 6 bases from J, the junction contained 5 bases not matched to a gene. In DNA form, the CDR3 reads TGTGCCAGCAGTGAAGCTTGGGGACTAGCGGGAGGGGGCGAGCAGTACTTC. Translating gives CASSEAWGLAGGGEQYF.

V and J are TRBV12-3 or TRBV12-4 and TRBJ1-5; D unclear. Trimming removed 3 bases from V and 4 bases from J, with 7 bases in between. CDR3 size: 13 residues. As DNA, the CDR3 is TGTGCCAGCAGTTTGGTTGAGAATCAGCCCCAGCATTTT. This codes for CASSLVENQPQHF.

The chain links TRBV6-2 or TRBV6-3 to TRBJ1-5; a possible D gene is TRBD1 (5 bases). V shed 2 bases and J shed 0 bases, with 8 bases lying between them. The germline V gene encodes CDR1 MNHEY and CDR2 SVGEGT. The CDR3 consists of 15 residues. CDR3: CASSYRDGSNQPQHF. CDR3 in DNA: TGTGCCAGCAGTTACAGGGACGGTAGCAATCAGCCCCAGCATTTT.

This clonotype was seen repeatedly, ten times or more. The V call is TRBV20-1, the J call TRBJ1-5; D remains ambiguous. The CDR3 spans 13 residues. The V end lost 5 bases, the J end lost 2 bases, and 10 bases lay between the germline ends. CDR1 is DFQATT and CDR2 is SNEGSKA in the germline V gene (reference sequence). DNA for the CDR3: TGCAGTGCTGCCCGGGTTGGCAATCAGCCCCAGCATTTT. Translation: CSAARVGNQPQHF.

This rearrangement joins TRBV6-1 to TRBJ2-7, with a weak D call TRBD2 (6 bases). The CDR3 contains 15 residues. Trimming left V 4 bases short and J 2 bases short, with 15 bases between. In germline, CDR1 is MNHNS, CDR2 SASEGT. CDR3 residues: CASSAGVEDAYEQYF. The CDR3 coding sequence is TGTGCCAGCAGTGCGGGGGTGGAAGATGCCTACGAGCAGTACTTC.

This clonotype has just a few counts. The J gene is TRBJ2-7, the V gene TRBV6-2 or TRBV6-3; D perhaps matches TRBD1 (6 bases). CDR1 and CDR2 (germline): MNHEY, SVGEGT. V was trimmed by 3 bases and J by 3 bases, leaving 12 bases between them. The CDR3 loop spans 14 amino acids. The CDR3 region is CASSYGDTDYEQYF. CDR3 DNA: TGTGCCAGCAGTTATGGGGACACCGACTACGAGCAGTACTTC.

This clonotype has a count of ten or more. This chain connects TRBV19 to TRBJ2-7, with 8 bases matching TRBD2. The CDR3 totals 14 residues. Losses at the gene ends were 2 bases for V and 4 bases for J; bases not matched to a gene: 4. Germline lookup yields CDR1 LNHDA and CDR2 SQIVND (reference sequence). The CDR3: CASSISGGGYEQYF. The CDR3 coding sequence is TGTGCCAGTAGTATATCGGGGGGGGGTTACGAGCAGTACTTC.

J is TRBJ2-5 and V is TRBV4-2, with D maybe TRBD2 (5 bases). The germline gives CDR1 LGHNA, CDR2 YNFKEQ. This CDR3 region has 14 residues. Deletions cut 0 bases from V and 5 bases from J, with 10 bases between. As DNA, the CDR3 is TGTGCCAGCAGCCAAGAAGCTAGCTTGGAGACCCAGTACTTC. Its protein product is CASSQEASLETQYF.

This clonotype was counted ten times or more. A much larger clone differs from this one at a single base, so this may be a read error. The CDR3 loop is CASSWDRNTETFF. DNA for the CDR3: TGTGCCAGCAGTTGGGACAGAAACACTGAAACTTTCTTT. The chain has TRBV6-6 and TRBJ1-1; TRBD1 matches at 7 bases. The CDR3 is made up of 13 amino acids. Germline V gene lookup returns CDR1 MNHNY and CDR2 SVGAGI (reference sequence).

This clonotype was picked up many times. This chain connects TRBV6-2 or TRBV6-3 to TRBJ1-5; D is unresolved. The CDR3 consists of 12 residues. V was trimmed by 7 bases and J by 11 bases, leaving 15 bases between them. Germline CDR1 MNHEY, CDR2 SVGEGT. CDR3 in DNA: TGTGCCAGCAAAAGCCCCGGGGAGGCCCAGCATTTT. Translation gives CASKSPGEAQHF.

In its sample, this clonotype was seen many times. V and J are TRBV20-1 and TRBJ1-5; unclear D gene. The V and J ends lost 4 bases and 1 base respectively, with 14 bases between them. The CDR3 contains 15 residues. Germline loops: CDR1 DFQATT, CDR2 SNEGSKA (reference sequence). The chain's CDR3 is CSATPVGGSNQPQHF. Written as DNA, the CDR3 is TGCAGTGCTACACCGGTGGGTGGGAGCAATCAGCCCCAGCATTTT.